The clone carrying this T cell receptor beta chain was counted once. These data originate in a study of blood T cell repertoires in COVID-19. Across the whole study: T cells, B-cell-depleted T cells, or PBMCs provided the cDNA or gDNA that served as material.

In the authors' methods: Nucleated cell counts were estimated from reference gene primer amplification. The protocol was immunoSEQ multiplex PCR, while the TCRdb copy is restricted to in-frame clones and leaves out a portion. The DNA was the basis for D and trimming; V, J and clone size are from that table. The table has roughly 200,000 clones, around four fifths seen once. The CDR3 is 16 residues long. V shed 1 base and J 1 base; nucleotides not matched to a gene: 4. Per germline, CDR1 LNHNV and CDR2 YYDKDF (reference sequence). The chain has TRBV15 and TRBJ2-7; TRBD1 matches 10 bases. The source is a woman aged 45 to 65 who had been exposed to COVID-19. The specimen sequenced was PBMCs or T cells enriched from blood (not recorded which). The CDR3 sequence is CATSRGPGQGSYEQYF. The CDR3 DNA reads TGTGCCACCAGCAGAGGTCCGGGACAGGGGTCCTACGAGCAGTACTTC.